This T cell receptor (beta chain) was recovered during a study of blood T cell repertoires in COVID-19. Study-wide context: Material from acute and convalescent COVID-19 was sourced from the United States, Italy and Spain. T cells, B-cell-depleted T cells, or PBMCs supplied cDNA or gDNA.

Per the authors' pipeline: Estimates of nucleated cell counts were drawn from the amplification of reference gene primers. TCRdb keeps only in-frame clones here, not all; method: immunoSEQ multiplex PCR. That table gives V, J and clone size, and the DNA gave D and trimming. The sample has fewer than 350,000 clones, more than 75% seen once. Germline values: CDR1 SEHNR, CDR2 FQNEAQ (reference sequence). This CDR3 is 15 amino acids long. J lost 2 bases, V lost 5 bases, and 8 bases had no gene match. The gene calls are TRBV7-9 and TRBJ1-2; 7 nucleotides line up with TRBD1. The receptor was isolated from a woman aged 25 to 39 who had recovered from COVID-19. The source material was peripheral blood. CDR3: CASSPRQGTNYGYTF. CDR3 nucleotide sequence: TGTGCCAGCAGCCCACGACAGGGAACGAACTATGGCTACACCTTC.